This T cell receptor (beta chain) was recorded in a study of cytomegalovirus exposure and HLA in healthy donors (dated by TCRdb to 2016 to 2017). In terms of the full investigation: An earlier analysis of 587 of the donors reported about 280 Gb of sequence data and 90 million to 120 million unique TCR beta sequences obtained from roughly 170 million T cells. Roughly 300 gigabases of sequencing data and approximately 93 million unique TCR sequences were included in an early release covering over 600 HLA-typed donors. The genetic ancestry cluster associated with self-reported Caucasian donors included 81% of the 300 to 400 genotyped donors. The study aimed to test whether cataloging public T cell receptors could reveal signatures of past pathogen exposure. The T cell repertoires of 666 subjects were profiled by immunosequencing and related to cytomegalovirus serostatus. A separate validation cohort of 100 to 150 different subjects was used in addition to the roughly 700-subject first cohort. To predict cytomegalovirus infection status, the study brought together high-throughput TCR immunosequencing, statistical association of individual TCRs with disease status, and machine learning. To study patterns of TCR occurrence, a later analysis re-analyzed previously published TCR beta repertoires from 550 to 800 donors and added high-resolution HLA genotyping. Rather than using new phenotypic data, the later analysis identified candidate immune exposures from TCR beta sequences and from how often those sequences occurred across donors. An earlier analysis of around 580 of the donors used high-throughput TCR beta sequencing to judge whether each TCR beta V gene segment behaved as functional or pseudogenic. Donor age, sex, ethnicity and CMV serostatus were compiled alongside the repertoire data. A later genetic analysis took genome-wide SNP genotypes for about 55% of the roughly 670 donors and used that subset as a discovery cohort. Every repertoire in the discovery cohort had been generated on one and the same sequencing platform. Class I and class II HLA loci were covered by the typing at four-digit resolution. Typing coverage varied by locus: roughly 629-640 donors for A, B, C, DRB1 and DQB1; more than 500 for DQA1; 600 to 610 for DPA1; 450 to 480 for DPB1. Roughly 5 DR-DQ haplotypes were handled as single units for association and clustering because linkage in the cohort was strong. Among some 410 genotyped donors of the cohort, an average of around 240,000 unique TCR beta nucleotide sequences were sequenced per donor, approximately 20% of them non-productive. Summary of the overall study and its limitations: Assigning TCR associations to individual alleles was difficult when HLA alleles, especially DR and DQ, strongly co-occurred. In vitro tests confirmed that a few of the cytomegalovirus-associated TCR beta chains recognize cytomegalovirus antigens. The presence/absence analyses assumed that sequencing depth was roughly uniform across donors, and that assumption may not be true. Linkage disequilibrium might explain the correlated functional status among segregating V segments, but an unknown experimental factor could not be ruled out. An association between a missense DCLRE1C variant and V-gene and J-gene trimming of TCR beta chains was found in a later genetic analysis and replicated in an independent cohort. Because some donors lacked HLA typing at each locus, the association tests relied only on the typed subset. A group of highly shared sequence variants was considered likely to be a technical artifact of the sequencing pipeline. In a later analysis, HLA-associated TCR beta chains showed more clonal expansion and lower generation probabilities than non-associated chains that were equally common. In a later genetic analysis, fewer N-insertions in productive TCRs were reported among donors in an Asian-associated ancestry cluster than the approximately 630-donor mean. The earlier analysis of some 560 of the donors excluded about 16 rarely observed V segments, including chromosome 9 orphons, because counts were too low. Several of the top co-occurrence clusters appeared to be linked to parvovirus B19, influenza, CMV and Epstein-Barr virus, according to a later analysis. Across donors, most TCR sequences were observed very rarely, whereas some public TCRs were present in many individuals. An earlier analysis of around 540 of the donors showed that most TCR beta V segments appeared in productive rearrangements either about 90% or about 30% of the time, which broadly matched IMGT annotations. In a later analysis, most CMV-associated TCR beta chains were found to appear HLA-restricted, with HLA associations seemingly driven largely by CMV exposure. In a later analysis, some 18,000 TCR beta sequences were associated with specific HLA alleles at a false discovery rate of 0.05. A later analysis found that TCR association rates varied across HLA loci, with DRB1 alleles showing the most associated TCRs and HLA-C alleles the fewest. The authors suggested that the approach could potentially be extended to other disease states and immunological phenotypes. Immune exposure information for the cohort was limited to CMV serostatus. A further reported finding was that TCR beta sequences accurately predicted the HLA-A and HLA-B alleles for most subjects in the first cohort. This cohort had only TCR beta chains sequenced, and the lack of alpha or paired-chain data limited which features could be detected. The study gave a list of around 170 TCR beta chains associated with cytomegalovirus. Some IMGT-functional V segments, including TRBV6-2 and TRBV6-3, could not be distinguished by the 87-base-pair reads and were therefore excluded. The classifier was reported to diagnose cytomegalovirus status with high specificity and sensitivity in both the original cohort and the validation cohort.

The cohort comprised hundreds of healthy bone marrow donors. Cohort members were all nominally healthy when sampled, although unrecorded immune exposures were likely present. The donor was CMV seropositive and was included in the group of some 290 seropositive cohort members. Each donor provided a peripheral blood sample, and peripheral blood mononuclear cells were used for TCR beta sequencing. The Qiagen DNeasy Blood Extraction Kit was used to extract genomic DNA from the blood cell samples. From the cysteine through the phenylalanine, the CDR3 covers 16 amino acids. Only the CDR3 DNA is retained, 48 bases long and in frame from the first base. V lost 1 base and J lost 1 base, and the count of bases not matched to a germline gene is 6. The germline V gene sets CDR1 to LGHNA and CDR2 to YNFKEQ. Library generation was performed with the immunoSEQ multiplex PCR assay. For the multiplex PCR, a mixture combining 60 forward primers for TCR Vbeta segments and 13 reverse primers for TCR Jbeta segments was used. Amplification of the CDR3 region of rearranged TCR beta genes was performed with a multiplex PCR assay on genomic DNA. Amplified TCR beta libraries were sequenced as 87-base-pair reads on the Illumina HiSeq System. As for the authors' bioinformatics: A later analysis counted 75 million to 100 million unique TCR beta chains across the approximately 700 repertoires, and 10 million to 12 million of these chains were shared by at least two donors. A nearest-neighbor algorithm error-corrected the raw reads and collapsed the reads into unique sequences, merging closely related sequences to remove PCR and sequencing errors. CDR3 sequences were aligned to IMGT reference sequences to assign V, D and J gene segments. For a sequence to be retained, a match of at least six nucleotides to both a V gene segment and a J gene segment was required. A rearrangement was called productive if the CDR3 had no stop codons and remained in frame with V and J, and every other rearrangement was called non-productive. Following IMGT convention, CDR3 was defined as the stretch from the second conserved V-encoded cysteine up to the conserved J-encoded phenylalanine. The earlier analysis of about 570 of the donors excluded any sequence lacking an unambiguous match to a single V gene segment. An earlier analysis of roughly 590 of the donors called V segments functional above 56.7% productive rearrangements and segregating when the between-donor standard deviation exceeded 5%. A statistical classification framework was built to diagnose cytomegalovirus status from the catalog of TCR beta chain sequences. V and J gene assignment, in a later analysis, came from comparing TCR nucleotide sequences with IMGT/GENE-DB human TR gene sequences. A later analysis assigned CDR3 sequences and most-parsimonious VDJ recombination scenarios with the TCRdist pipeline. A later analysis defined each TCR beta chain by its CDR3 amino acid sequence plus V-gene family, and excluded reads lacking a unique V-gene family. To address suspected cross-contamination and a sequencing artifact, a later analysis removed some 620 highly shared, low-generation-probability nucleotide sequences. In a later analysis, a clonal expansion index was calculated for each public chain from normalized within-repertoire ranks of inferred template counts. In a later analysis, generation probabilities were computed using a VDJ recombination model fitted to out-of-frame rearrangements, and the results were checked against IGoR. A later analysis scored TCR-TCR, TCR-HLA and TCR-CMV co-occurrence with hypergeometric tests, applying a repertoire-size bias correction to TCR pairs. False discovery rates were estimated in a later analysis by permuting HLA or CMV assignments 20 times. In a later analysis, co-occurring TCRs were grouped with DBSCAN, and TCRdist sequence similarity was added when clustering was performed within HLA-allele-positive subsets. For co-occurrence clustering, repertoires with fewer than 30,000 or more than 120,000 public chains were excluded, along with roughly 5 repertoires with anomalous nucleotide sharing. TCRdb retrieved this table from immuneACCESS and kept in-frame rearrangements only. Not all clones are present; in checked studies, unresolved V genes account for under half, and no reason is known for the remainder. D and trimming come from the DNA, and the V and J calls and clone size come from that table. This sample gives just under 95,000 clones in total; under 85% of them show up just once. Clones ranked in the top ten supply around 7.8% of the sample.

Regarding this clone: Its antigen has not been determined. No per-base quality is available; no much larger clone lies one base away.

This TCR came from a man between 50 and 59 years old in good health and CMV-seropositive. Sequenced material: PBMCs. The V gene is TRBV4-2 and the J gene is TRBJ2-5; TRBD2 lines up with 7 middle nucleotides. The bases are TGTGCCAGCAGCCAAGGTGGTGGGGGGGGCCAAGAGACCCAGTACTTC. Protein translation: CASSQGGGGGQETQYF.